The sequence of this T cell receptor (beta chain) was determined in a study of T-cell reconstitution after alpha-beta-depleted transplantation in children. Unique molecular identifiers tagged the TCRbeta library. Via MiXCR, TCRdb re-called the PCR reads, giving one row per CDR3 protein. The repertoire holds under 250,000 distinct CDR3 sequences, with roughly 15% as singletons. The CDR3 covers 13 residues. Trimming cost V 6 bases and J 5 bases, with 13 bases left between them. Per germline, CDR1 DFQATT and CDR2 SNEGSKA (reference sequence). This specimen consisted of PBMCs, mostly from graft donor cells, obtained 360 days after TCRalphabeta/CD19-depleted stem cell transplant. The clonotype originates from a male patient between 2 and 15 years old who had a stem cell transplant for acute lymphoblastic leukemia, so the T cells may come from the graft donor. V usage is TRBV20-1 and J usage is TRBJ1-4, with D possibly matching TRBD1 (5 bases). CDR3 in DNA: TGCAGTGCCGGCGCGGGACCCAATGAAAAACTGTTTTTT. Its translation: CSAGAGPNEKLFF.